The T cell receptor (beta chain) described here comes from a study of early T cells in non-severe SARS-CoV-2 infection. The wider study: Chains were unpaired, as sequencing was done on bulk RNA from unsorted whole blood.

Individual cDNA molecules were tagged with unique molecular identifiers. Using its own MiXCR run on the 5' RACE reads, TCRdb lists one record per CDR3 protein. The sample carries 65,000 to 75,000 distinct CDR3 sequences, approximately 13% recorded once. Details on this clonotype: Its matching antigen is unknown.

Findings of the study overall: Sequences matched to VDJdb favored anti-spike CD8 responses, while private and CD4 specificities were missed.

J gave up 4 bases and V 4 bases, and 3 bases lay outside the gene matches. The CDR3 loop spans 13 amino acids. Looked up from germline, CDR1 is MGHRA and CDR2 is YSYEKL. This sequence was found in an adult who was a healthcare worker with PCR-confirmed SARS-CoV-2 infection or an uninfected control (not recorded which). Sequenced input: whole blood. The V and J genes are TRBV4-1 and TRBJ1-2, with TRBD1 matching 7 bases. The CDR3 sequence: CASSRDSGYGYTF. The CDR3 DNA is TGCGCCAGCAGCCGGGACAGCGGCTATGGCTACACCTTC.